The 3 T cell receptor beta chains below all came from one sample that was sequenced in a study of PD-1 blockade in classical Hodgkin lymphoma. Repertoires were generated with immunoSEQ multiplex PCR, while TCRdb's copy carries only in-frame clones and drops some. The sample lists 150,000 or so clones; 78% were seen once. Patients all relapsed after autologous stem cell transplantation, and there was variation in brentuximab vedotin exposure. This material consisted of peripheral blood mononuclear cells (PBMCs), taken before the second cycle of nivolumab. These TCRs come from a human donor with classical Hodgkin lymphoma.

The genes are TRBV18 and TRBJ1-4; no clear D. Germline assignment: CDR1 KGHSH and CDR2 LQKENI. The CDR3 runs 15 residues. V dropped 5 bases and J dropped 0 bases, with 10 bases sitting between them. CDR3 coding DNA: TGTGCCAGCTCAGGTTCCGCTGCAACTAATGAAAAACTGTTTTTT. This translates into CASSGSAATNEKLFF.

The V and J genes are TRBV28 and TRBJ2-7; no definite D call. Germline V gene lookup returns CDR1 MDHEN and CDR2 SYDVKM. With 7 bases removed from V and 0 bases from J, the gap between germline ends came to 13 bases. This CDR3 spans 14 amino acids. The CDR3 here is CASTLEETSYEQYF. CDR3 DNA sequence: TGTGCCAGCACCCTAGAGGAAACCTCCTACGAGCAGTACTTC.

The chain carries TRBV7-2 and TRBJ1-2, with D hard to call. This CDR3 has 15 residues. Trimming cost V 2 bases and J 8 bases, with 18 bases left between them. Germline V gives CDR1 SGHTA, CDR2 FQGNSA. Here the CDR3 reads CASSLLPLHVQGYTF. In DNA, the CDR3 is TGTGCCAGCAGCTTACTCCCACTTCATGTCCAAGGCTACACCTTC.